The 10 T cell receptor beta chains below were found in one sample sequenced in a study of T cell repertoires in cytomegalovirus infection. Their antigens remain unidentified. TCRdb re-derived calls from the reads in MiXCR, one entry per CDR3 protein. The data hold about 350,000 distinct CDR3 sequences, with about 35% observed a single time. The sequenced sample was cultured PBMCs, obtained from culture after CMV antigen stimulation. All receptors come from a human donor in good health (CMV status not recorded). Some clones in this sample may be carry-over from other donors' samples.

This clonotype has just a few counts. This sequence joins TRBV7-6 and TRBJ2-5; D uncertain. Germline loops: CDR1 SGHVS, CDR2 FNYEAQ. CDR3 length: 13 amino acids. Trimming stripped 2 bases from V and 3 bases from J, with 7 bases between. As DNA, the CDR3 is TGTGCCAGCAGCTTAAGGTCAGAAGAGACCCAGTACTTC. Residues: CASSLRSEETQYF.

This clonotype was observed a few times. J is TRBJ2-6 and V is TRBV12-3 or TRBV12-4; 7 bases match TRBD2. With V trimmed by 8 bases and J by 4 bases, 2 bases remained unmatched. This CDR3 region has 13 residues. The CDR3 region is CASGGEGANVLTF. In DNA, the CDR3 is TGTGCCAGCGGGGGGGAGGGGGCCAACGTCCTGACTTTC.

The V gene is TRBV6-2 or TRBV6-3, the J gene TRBJ2-7, with D hard to call. Germline CDR1 is MNHEY and CDR2 is SVGEGT. The CDR3 length is 18 residues. Trimming left V 2 bases short and J 5 bases short, with 25 bases between. This CDR3 reads CASSYRPNSWLITDEQYV. As DNA, the CDR3 is TGTGCCAGCAGTTACCGTCCCAATAGCTGGTTGATTACAGACGAGCAGTACGTC.

This sequence joins TRBV6-1 and TRBJ1-1; D not certain. The V and J ends lost 5 bases and 3 bases respectively, with 7 bases between them. In germline, CDR1 is MNHNS, CDR2 SASEGT. The CDR3 loop spans 12 amino acids. This CDR3 is CASSYRDTEAFF. For the CDR3, the DNA is TGTGCCAGCAGTTATCGTGACACTGAAGCTTTCTTT.

This clonotype was detected a few times. The chain links TRBV19 to TRBJ2-3, with TRBD2 matching over 11 bases. The J segment lost 0 bases and the V segment lost 3 bases, leaving 2 bases of the junction unmatched. Germline V gene lookup returns CDR1 LNHDA and CDR2 SQIVND (reference sequence). This CDR3 contains 16 residues. The CDR3 region is CASSMRTSGSTDTQYF. The CDR3 DNA reads as TGTGCCAGTAGTATGAGGACTAGCGGGAGCACAGATACGCAGTATTTT. The full variable domain, completed using reference TRBV19 and TRBJ2-3, is DGGITQSPKYLFRKEGQNVTLSCEQNLNHDAMYWYRQDPGQGLRLIYYSQIVNDFQKGDIAEGYSVSREKKESFPLTVTSAQKNPTAFYLCASSMRTSGSTDTQYFGPGTRLTVL.

The rearrangement joins TRBV12-3 or TRBV12-4 to TRBJ1-5; D might be TRBD1 (5 bases). V was shortened by 2 bases and J by 6 bases, with 14 bases between the two germline ends. The CDR3 is 15 amino acids. The CDR3, as DNA: TGTGCCAGCAGTTTACATCCTCAGGGAAGTCAGCCCCAGCATTTT. Encoded protein: CASSLHPQGSQPQHF.

This clonotype was found a few times. The CDR3 DNA sequence: TGTGCCAGCAGCCCCAACCGGGACAGGGCCACCGGGGAGCTGTTTTTT. Amino acids: CASSPNRDRATGELFF. The rearrangement uses TRBV7-9 and TRBJ2-2, with 9 nucleotides matching TRBD1. From germline, CDR1 is SEHNR and CDR2 FQNEAQ (reference sequence). J lost 4 bases, V lost 5 bases, and 8 bases had no gene match. The CDR3 is made up of 16 amino acids.

This clonotype has just a few counts. The chain couples TRBV15 to TRBJ2-3; 11 bases line up with TRBD2. CDR1 LNHNV and CDR2 YYDKDF come from the germline V gene (reference sequence). V lost 0 bases to trimming and J lost 5 bases; unmatched junction nucleotides: 10. The CDR3 runs 18 residues. This CDR3 reads CATSRDLKLAGVIDTQYF. CDR3 DNA: TGTGCCACCAGCAGAGATTTAAAACTAGCGGGAGTGATAGATACGCAGTATTTT.

The chain recombines TRBV7-9 with TRBJ2-3; TRBD2 agrees at 10 bases. CDR1 and CDR2 (germline): SEHNR, FQNEAQ (reference sequence). This CDR3 region has 19 residues. V was pared by 5 bases and J by 0 bases, with 14 bases of the junction left unmatched. CDR3 in amino acids: CASSHPGLAARLSTDTQYF. The CDR3, as DNA: TGTGCCAGCAGCCATCCCGGACTAGCGGCCAGATTAAGCACAGATACGCAGTATTTT.

The chain uses TRBV6-2 or TRBV6-3 and TRBJ2-2, with D tentatively TRBD1 or TRBD2 (5 bases each). The CDR3 contains 16 residues. Germline assignment: CDR1 MNHEY and CDR2 SVGEGT. V lost 2 bases to trimming and J lost 6 bases, with 16 bases between them. CDR3 sequence: CASSYISGRVAGELFF. The CDR3 DNA sequence: TGTGCCAGCAGTTACATTTCGGGGCGAGTTGCCGGGGAGCTGTTTTTT.